This is a list of T cell receptor beta chains from one sample in a study of T cells after yellow fever vaccination. One entry per CDR3 protein results from TCRdb running MiXCR on the 5' RACE reads. Here the sample spans 150,000 or so distinct CDR3 sequences, about a tenth being singletons. This specimen was CD8+ T cells sorted from PBMCs, taken 45 days after the yellow fever booster vaccination. The receptors stem from a man aged 18 to 35 who received the YFV17D yellow fever vaccine. Each CDR3 is given with its conserved first and last residue. The D gene is left open where the match is weak. Clone size, where shown, is once, few, many, or a class for clones that have expanded.

d_gene,abundance,v_gene,j_gene,CDR3nt,CDR3aa
-,few,TRBV10-3,TRBJ1-6,TGTGCCATCACCGACAGCCCAAATTCACCCCTCCACTTT,CAITDSPNSPLHF
TRBD2,-,TRBV7-8,TRBJ2-5,TGTGCCAGCAGCTCCACGATAGGACTAGCATCAGAGACCCAGTACTTC,CASSSTIGLASETQYF
-,-,TRBV7-3,TRBJ2-3,TGTGCCAGCAGCTTAAGGGGGCGCTCCTTAGAGGATACGCAGTATTTT,CASSLRGRSLEDTQYF
TRBD2,-,TRBV4-3,TRBJ2-4,TGCGCCAGCAGCCAAGAGACAACTAGCGGGGGGCAGACCTCCAAAAACATTCAGTACTTC,CASSQETTSGGQTSKNIQYF
-,-,TRBV5-1,TRBJ2-1,TGCGCCAGCAGCTTGGGCGGACTTCAATACAATGAGCAGTTCTTC,CASSLGGLQYNEQFF
-,few,TRBV7-2,TRBJ2-2,TGTGCCAGCAGACTTCTTAGTGGGGGGGCCGAGGAGCTGTTTTTT,CASRLLSGGAEELFF
TRBD2,-,TRBV7-9,TRBJ2-1,TGTGCCAGCAGCTTAGTCGTGGGGGGGAGCAATGAGCAGTTCTTC,CASSLVVGGSNEQFF
-,-,TRBV5-4,TRBJ1-1,TGTGCCAGCAGCGTTGCCCCTCAGGCGGAAGCTTTCTTT,CASSVAPQAEAFF
-,many,TRBV12-3/TRBV12-4,TRBJ1-5,TGTGCCAGCTCGGACGGACAGCCCCAGCATTTT,CASSDGQPQHF
-,-,TRBV20-1,TRBJ2-5,TGCAGTGCTAGATCGGGGAGGAGGGTCTCGGACCAAGAGACCCAGTACTTC,CSARSGRRVSDQETQYF
TRBD2,-,TRBV7-2,TRBJ2-1,TGTGCCAGCAGCTTAGGGGTTAGCGGGGGCTACAATGAGCAGTTCTTC,CASSLGVSGGYNEQFF
TRBD1,-,TRBV20-1,TRBJ2-1,TGCAGTGCTCCCCAGGACAGGGTAACGTACAATGAGCAGTTCTTC,CSAPQDRVTYNEQFF
-,few,TRBV27,TRBJ2-5,TGTGCCAGCAGTTTCATGGGTGGGGAGACCCAGTACTTC,CASSFMGGETQYF
-,few,TRBV7-9,TRBJ2-3,TGTGCCAGCAGCCCGGCGGCCACAGATACGCAGTATTTT,CASSPAATDTQYF
-,-,TRBV5-4,TRBJ2-5,TGTGCCAGCAGCTTTTCCGTCCGGGAGACCCAGTACTTC,CASSFSVRETQYF
TRBD1,many,TRBV9,TRBJ2-1,TGTGCCAGCAGCGCAACAGGGGGCCCCTACAATGAGCAGTTCTTC,CASSATGGPYNEQFF
-,-,TRBV20-1,TRBJ1-2,TGCAGTGGATACGGGGTTATTGGCTACACCTTC,CSGYGVIGYTF
-,-,TRBV4-3,TRBJ1-5,TGCGCCAGCAGCCAACTCAGGGGTGGCAATCAGCCCCAGCATTTT,CASSQLRGGNQPQHF
-,-,TRBV7-2,TRBJ1-1,TGTGCCAGCAGCCCGCCTAACACTGAAGCTTTCTTT,CASSPPNTEAFF
TRBD1,few,TRBV9,TRBJ2-5,TGTGCCAGCAGCGCCCCGGGACAGGGCTCCACCCAGTACTTC,CASSAPGQGSTQYF
-,-,TRBV5-1,TRBJ1-6,TGCGCCAGCAGCTTGACAGTCTATAATTCACCCCTCCACTTT,CASSLTVYNSPLHF
TRBD1,few,TRBV7-9,TRBJ2-5,TGTGCCAGCAGCTCACCTTTGAGGGGGACAGAGCTTAAAGAGACCCAGTACTTC,CASSSPLRGTELKETQYF
-,few,TRBV6-5,TRBJ1-1,TGTGCCAGCAGTTACTCGTCGGCAGGGCAAGCTTTCTTT,CASSYSSAGQAFF
TRBD1,many,TRBV7-9,TRBJ2-1,TGTGCCAGCACCGATTTGACAGGGCTCAGCAATGAGCAGTTCTTC,CASTDLTGLSNEQFF
TRBD1,-,TRBV5-1,TRBJ2-2,TGCGCCAGCACCCCCTTGGACAGGAGGTACACCGGGGAGCTGTTTTTT,CASTPLDRRYTGELFF
TRBD1,many,TRBV4-3,TRBJ2-5,TGCGCCAGCAGCCGCTACCCGGGGACAGGCGAGACCCAGTACTTC,CASSRYPGTGETQYF
-,few,TRBV20-1,TRBJ1-5,TGCAGTGCTAGTTTGGGAGCGGACCAGCCCCAGCATTTT,CSASLGADQPQHF
-,many,TRBV4-1,TRBJ2-2,TGCGCCAGCAGTTCTGGACTTCCGAACACCGGGGAGCTGTTTTTT,CASSSGLPNTGELFF
TRBD2,few,TRBV15,TRBJ2-1,TGTGCCACCAGCACTCGAACTAGCGGGGGGTGGAATGAGCAGTTCTTC,CATSTRTSGGWNEQFF
-,few,TRBV2,TRBJ1-2,TGTGCCAGCAGCCGAGCCCTGACCGGGTTGTTTTATGGCTACACCTTC,CASSRALTGLFYGYTF
-,-,TRBV28,TRBJ1-2,TGTGCCAGCAGTGAAACGGGACATGCCTTCTATGGCTACACCTTC,CASSETGHAFYGYTF
-,-,TRBV6-5,TRBJ2-2,TGTGCCAGCAGCCAGCGGTGGACCGGGGAGCTGTTTTTT,CASSQRWTGELFF
TRBD1,few,TRBV20-1,TRBJ1-1,TGCAGTGCTAGAGCCCTCGGGACAGGGAACACTGAAGCTTTCTTT,CSARALGTGNTEAFF